This T cell receptor beta chain originates from a study of metastatic and nonmetastatic thyroid tumors. This clone was counted at least ten times. Patients were all untreated before their thyroid surgery. TCRdb reanalyzed the PCR reads with MiXCR. The data show about 92,000 clones, about 15% seen once. The CDR3 is 15 residues long. Losses at the gene ends were 6 bases for V and 5 bases for J; bases not matched to a gene: 10. Looked up from germline, CDR1 is SGHRS and CDR2 is YFSETQ. The sequence was obtained from a female donor with papillary thyroid cancer or a benign thyroid nodule (not recorded which). Some clones in this sample may be carry-over from other donors' samples. Material for sequencing was blood. The rearrangement joins TRBV5-1 to TRBJ1-1; 10 positions agree with TRBD1. This CDR3 reads CASTSTGGIGTEAFF. The DNA for the CDR3 is TGCGCCAGCACCTCGACAGGGGGCATCGGAACTGAAGCTTTCTTT. The entire variable domain, with the rest obtained from reference TRBV5-1 and TRBJ1-1, is as follows: KAGVTQTPRYLIKTRGQQVTLSCSPISGHRSVSWYQQTPGQGLQFLFEYFSETQRNKGNFPGRFSGRQFSNSRSEMNVSTLELGDSALYLCASTSTGGIGTEAFFGQGTRLTVV.